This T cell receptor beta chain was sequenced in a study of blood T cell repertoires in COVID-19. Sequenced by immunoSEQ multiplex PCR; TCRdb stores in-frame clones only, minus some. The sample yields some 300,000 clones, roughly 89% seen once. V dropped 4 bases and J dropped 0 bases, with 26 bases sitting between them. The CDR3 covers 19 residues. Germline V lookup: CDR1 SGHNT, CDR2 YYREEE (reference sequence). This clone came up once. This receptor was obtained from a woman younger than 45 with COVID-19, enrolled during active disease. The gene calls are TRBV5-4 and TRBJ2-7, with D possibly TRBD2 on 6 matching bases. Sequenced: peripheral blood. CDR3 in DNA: TGTGCCAGCAGCCTGCGGTTCGGGACGGGACTTTCGAGCTCCTACGAGCAGTACGTC. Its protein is CASSLRFGTGLSSSYEQYV.